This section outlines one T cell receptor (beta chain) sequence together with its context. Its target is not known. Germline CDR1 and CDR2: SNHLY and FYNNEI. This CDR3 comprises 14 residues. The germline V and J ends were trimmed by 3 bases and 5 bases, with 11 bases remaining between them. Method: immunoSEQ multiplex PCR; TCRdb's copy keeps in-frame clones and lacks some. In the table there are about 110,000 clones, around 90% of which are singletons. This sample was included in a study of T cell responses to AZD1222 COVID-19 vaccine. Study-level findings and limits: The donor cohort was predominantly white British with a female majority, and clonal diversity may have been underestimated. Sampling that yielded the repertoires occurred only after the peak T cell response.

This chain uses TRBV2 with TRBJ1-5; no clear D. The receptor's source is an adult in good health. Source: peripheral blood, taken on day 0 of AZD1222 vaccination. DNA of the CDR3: TGTGCCAGCAGTGATCGGCGGCGGGATCAGCCCCAGCATTTT. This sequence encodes CASSDRRRDQPQHF.